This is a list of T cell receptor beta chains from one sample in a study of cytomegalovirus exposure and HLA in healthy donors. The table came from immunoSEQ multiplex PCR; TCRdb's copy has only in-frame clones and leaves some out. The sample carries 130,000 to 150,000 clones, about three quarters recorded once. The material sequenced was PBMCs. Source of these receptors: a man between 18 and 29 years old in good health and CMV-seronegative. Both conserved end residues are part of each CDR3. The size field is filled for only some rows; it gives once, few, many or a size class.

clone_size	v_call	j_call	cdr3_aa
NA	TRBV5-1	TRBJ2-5	CASGWTGGTETQYF
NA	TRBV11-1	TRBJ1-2	CASSLDSLYGYTF
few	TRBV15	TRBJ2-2	CATSRDVVAGETGELFF
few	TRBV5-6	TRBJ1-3	CASSPGSAGNTIYF
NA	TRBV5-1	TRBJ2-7	CASSQGQGPAGFYEQYF
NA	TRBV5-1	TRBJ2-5	CASDPGGQGRGETQYF
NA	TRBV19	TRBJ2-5	CAFTALGGALQETQYF
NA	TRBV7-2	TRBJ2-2	CASRGFVANTGELFF
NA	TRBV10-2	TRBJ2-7	CARNRDRERPYEQYF
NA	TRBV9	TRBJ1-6	CASSGRQGQGSPLHF
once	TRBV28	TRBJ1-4	CASSLVDRETEKLFF
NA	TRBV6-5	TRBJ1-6	CASSPNRGPLHF
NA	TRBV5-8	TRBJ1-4	CASISTGGGGYEKLFF
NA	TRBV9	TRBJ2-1	CASSERTSGLGEQFF
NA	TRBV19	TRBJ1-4	CASSDGGAAIEKLFF
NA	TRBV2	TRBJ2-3	CASSDTARLAGVTDTQYF
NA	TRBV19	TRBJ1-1	CASSTKTMTGLMNTEAFF
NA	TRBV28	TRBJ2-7	CASSSRLGTVSEQYF
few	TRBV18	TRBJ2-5	CASSPVSQGIETQYF
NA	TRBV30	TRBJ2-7	CAWSGAVAYEQYF
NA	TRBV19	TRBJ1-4	CATEQGPNEKLFF
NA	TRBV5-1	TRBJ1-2	CASSLGGQVNYGYTF
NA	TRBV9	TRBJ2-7	CASSVYPRDSSSYEQYF
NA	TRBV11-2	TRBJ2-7	CASSPDRFYEQYF
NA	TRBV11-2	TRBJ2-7	CASSLWTGGQYEQYF
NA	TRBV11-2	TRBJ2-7	CASSLETRGGTYEQYF
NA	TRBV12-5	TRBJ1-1	CASGLVPQPRGPRKNTEAFF
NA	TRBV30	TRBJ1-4	CAWTNSEKLFF
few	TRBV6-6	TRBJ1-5	CASSSHQTGTHQPQHF
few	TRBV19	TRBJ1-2	CASSIGQIYGYTF
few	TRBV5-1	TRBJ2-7	CASSLSGQGSEQYF
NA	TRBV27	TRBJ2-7	CASSPPGQGMMDEQYF
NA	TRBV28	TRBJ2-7	CASSNRDTLYEQYF
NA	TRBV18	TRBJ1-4	CASSPHGSANEKLFF
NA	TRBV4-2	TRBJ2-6	CASSQEQGSGANVLTF
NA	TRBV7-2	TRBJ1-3	CASSLDLVGGAGNTIYF
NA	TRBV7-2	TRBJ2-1	CASSSTSGQAEQFF
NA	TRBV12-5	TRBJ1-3	CASGLGTSNRNTIYF
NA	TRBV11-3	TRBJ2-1	CASRGTGSVNEQFF
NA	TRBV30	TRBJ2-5	CAWSPPFGQETQYF